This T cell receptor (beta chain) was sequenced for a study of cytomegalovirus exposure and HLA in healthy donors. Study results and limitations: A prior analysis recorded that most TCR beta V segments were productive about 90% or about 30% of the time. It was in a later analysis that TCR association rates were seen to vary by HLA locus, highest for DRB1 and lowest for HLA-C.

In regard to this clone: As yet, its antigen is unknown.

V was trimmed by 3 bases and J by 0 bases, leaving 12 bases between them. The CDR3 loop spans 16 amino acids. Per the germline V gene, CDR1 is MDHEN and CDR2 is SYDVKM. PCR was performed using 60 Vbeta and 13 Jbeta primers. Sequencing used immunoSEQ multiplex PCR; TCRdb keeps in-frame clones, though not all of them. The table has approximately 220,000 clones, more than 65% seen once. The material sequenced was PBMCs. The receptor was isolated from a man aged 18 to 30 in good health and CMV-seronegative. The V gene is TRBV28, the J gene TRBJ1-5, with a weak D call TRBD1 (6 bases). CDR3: CASSFSGTPSNQPQHF. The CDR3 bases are TGTGCCAGCAGTTTTTCCGGGACACCTAGCAATCAGCCCCAGCATTTT. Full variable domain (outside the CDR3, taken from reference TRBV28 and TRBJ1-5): DVKVTQSSRYLVKRTGEKVFLECVQDMDHENMFWYRQDPGLGLRLIYFSYDVKMKEKGDIPEGYSVSREKKERFSLILESASTNQTSMYLCASSFSGTPSNQPQHFGDGTRLSIL.